Each of the 25 T cell receptor beta chains below was sequenced from the same sample in a study of long-term antiretroviral therapy in people with HIV. Samples were assayed with immunoSEQ v3.0 at survey level. TCRdb's table, derived via immunoSEQ multiplex PCR, lists solely in-frame clones and lacks some. The sample includes around 30,000 clones, over 90% of them seen just once. The starting material was unsorted PBMCs, obtained almost 6.6 years after starting antiretroviral therapy. These receptors all come from a middle-aged woman with HIV.

This clone appeared a single time. The V and J genes are TRBV6-5 and TRBJ2-1; the D gene is possibly TRBD1 (6 bases). The CDR3 length is 15 residues. Germline CDR1 is MNHEY and CDR2 is SVGAGI. The germline V and J ends were trimmed by 2 bases and 7 bases, with 15 bases remaining between them. CDR3 residues: CASSYTTGLRNEQFF. The CDR3 DNA is TGTGCCAGCAGTTACACGACAGGCTTAAGAAATGAGCAGTTCTTC.

The chain joins TRBV6-5 to TRBJ2-2; 8 bases line up with TRBD1. CDR1 is MNHEY and CDR2 is SVGAGI in the germline V gene. The CDR3 contains 14 residues. The junction had 5 bases not matched to a gene; V was cut back by 4 bases and J by 7 bases. CDR3 region: CASSSDRVGGELFF. CDR3 coding DNA: TGTGCCAGCAGTTCGGACAGGGTTGGCGGGGAGCTGTTTTTT.

This chain joins TRBV7-2 and TRBJ2-2; 9 bases align to TRBD1. This CDR3 comprises 18 residues. Unmatched junction bases numbered 7, after V lost 2 bases and J lost 0 bases. Germline V gene data show CDR1 as SGHTA and CDR2 as FQGNSA. The CDR3 DNA is TGTGCCAGCAGCTTAAGAGTAACAGGGGGCACGAACACCGGGGAGCTGTTTTTT. The encoded protein is CASSLRVTGGTNTGELFF.

A remark on this clone: The same CDR3 can be traced to other DNA sequences in this sample. The chain uses TRBV5-5 and TRBJ1-2, with D possibly TRBD1 on 5 matching bases. The CDR3 is made up of 13 amino acids. The V end lost 0 bases, the J end lost 2 bases, and 5 bases lay between the germline ends. Germline-derived CDR1 and CDR2 are SGHKS and YYEKEE (reference sequence). Written as DNA, the CDR3 is TGTGCCAGCAGCTTGGGACAGAACTATGGCTACACCTTC. As protein: CASSLGQNYGYTF.

This clone was seen just once. The J gene is TRBJ1-5, the V gene TRBV4-3; tentative D call: TRBD1 (6 bases). The germline V gene has CDR1 LGHNA and CDR2 YSLEER. V dropped 4 bases and J dropped 7 bases, with 17 bases sitting between them. This CDR3 is built from 15 residues. CDR3: CASSLMRGSGQPQHF. The CDR3 bases are TGCGCCAGCAGCCTCATGAGGGGGTCTGGACAGCCCCAGCATTTT.

This chain links TRBV29-1 with TRBJ1-1, with D perhaps matching TRBD1 (6 bases). The V gene's germline CDR1 is SQVTM and CDR2 ANQGSEA. The CDR3 runs to 15 residues. V shed 7 bases and J shed 5 bases, with 23 bases lying between them. The CDR3 region has the DNA TGCAGCGCCGCCGGGGGGGCCAATCTTATGACTGAAGCTTTCTTT. Amino acid sequence: CSAAGGANLMTEAFF.

This chain uses TRBV14 with TRBJ2-3; 14 bases match TRBD2. The CDR3 sequence is 16 residues long. CDR1 and CDR2 from the germline V gene are SGHDN and FVKESK. The V segment lost 5 bases and the J segment 6 bases; nucleotides outside the gene matches: 7. CDR3 amino acids: CASSFRTSGGLDTQYF. The CDR3 DNA reads as TGTGCCAGCAGCTTCAGGACTAGCGGGGGGTTGGATACGCAGTATTTT.

The V call is TRBV11-3, the J call TRBJ1-1; the D gene is possibly TRBD1 (5 bases). Germline-derived CDR1 and CDR2 are SGHNT and YENEEA. This CDR3 contains 13 residues. V dropped 3 bases and J dropped 4 bases, with 9 bases sitting between them. Here the CDR3 DNA reads TGTGCCAGCAGCTTGACAGCCGTCACTGAAGCTTTCTTT. Translation: CASSLTAVTEAFF.

The chain recombines TRBV19 with TRBJ1-1; the D gene is possibly TRBD1 (6 bases). V lost 9 bases and J 0 bases, leaving 20 bases between the germline ends. Germline-derived CDR1 and CDR2 are LNHDA and SQIVND (reference sequence). The CDR3 extends over 16 amino acids. DNA of the CDR3: TGTGCCAGCGCAAGGGGTAAGGGGGACATGAACACTGAAGCTTTCTTT. This translates into CASARGKGDMNTEAFF. Drawing the rest from reference TRBV19 and TRBJ1-1, the complete variable domain is DGGITQSPKYLFRKEGQNVTLSCEQNLNHDAMYWYRQDPGQGLRLIYYSQIVNDFQKGDIAEGYSVSREKKESFPLTVTSAQKNPTAFYLCASARGKGDMNTEAFFGQGTRLTVV.

The chain combines TRBV7-2 with TRBJ2-1, with 8 bases identical to TRBD2. V trimming: 2 bases; J trimming: 2 bases; junction bases outside the gene matches: 5. This CDR3 has 16 amino acids. From germline, CDR1 is SGHTA and CDR2 FQGNSA. Here the CDR3 reads CASSLWGSGAYNEQFF. In nucleotides, the CDR3 is TGTGCCAGCAGCTTATGGGGTAGCGGGGCCTACAATGAGCAGTTCTTC.

This clone was found once. This chain joins TRBV27 and TRBJ1-6, with 7 bases matching TRBD1. J gave up 6 bases and V 4 bases, and 3 bases lay outside the gene matches. The CDR3 length is 14 residues. The germline V gene encodes CDR1 MNHEY and CDR2 SMNVEV (reference sequence). CDR3 sequence: CASSSGQSNSPLHF. DNA for the CDR3: TGTGCCAGCAGTTCGGGACAGAGTAATTCACCCCTCCACTTT.

This sequence joins TRBV5-8 and TRBJ1-2; no clear D. Germline V CDR1 and CDR2: SGHTS, YDEGEE. V was pared by 3 bases and J by 8 bases, with 17 bases between. The CDR3 runs 14 residues. CDR3 region: CASSSLGTRGGYTF. CDR3 coding DNA: TGTGCCAGCAGCTCTCTGGGAACGCGTGGCGGCTACACCTTC.

This chain connects TRBV5-1 to TRBJ1-2; TRBD1 matches at 10 bases. CDR3 size: 13 residues. Germline V gene data show CDR1 as SGHRS and CDR2 as YFSETQ. The ends lost 4 bases at V and 6 bases at J; junction bases unmatched: 3. This CDR3 is CASSGQGVNGYTF. The CDR3 coding sequence is TGCGCCAGCAGCGGACAGGGGGTCAATGGCTACACCTTC.

The chain couples TRBV7-2 to TRBJ1-2; unclear D gene. Trimming left V 4 bases short and J 4 bases short, with 13 bases between. This CDR3 has 14 amino acids. Looked up from germline, CDR1 is SGHTA and CDR2 is FQGNSA. Here the CDR3 DNA reads TGTGCCAGCAGCTCAAGTTTAAGCGGCTATGGCTACACCTTC. Protein sequence: CASSSSLSGYGYTF.

This rearrangement joins TRBV6-5 to TRBJ1-2; D call uncertain. Trimming left V 10 bases short and J 2 bases short, with 17 bases between. This CDR3 spans 14 amino acids. Looked up from germline, CDR1 is MNHEY and CDR2 is SVGAGI. CDR3 protein: CATYFQAPNYGYTF. CDR3 coding DNA: TGTGCCACCTACTTCCAGGCTCCCAACTATGGCTACACCTTC.

This chain joins TRBV6-6 and TRBJ2-7, with a tentative D call TRBD2 (5 bases). This CDR3 is 14 amino acids long. The ends were cut back, 0 bases at V and 2 bases at J, with 8 bases in the middle. CDR1 is MNHNY, CDR2 SVGAGI, per germline (reference sequence). The CDR3 loop reads CASSYSEGTYEQYF. The CDR3 DNA reads TGTGCCAGCAGTTACTCAGAGGGAACCTACGAGCAGTACTTC.

V and J are TRBV19 and TRBJ2-7; maybe TRBD1 (5 bases). The V and J ends lost 2 bases and 7 bases respectively, with 15 bases between them. The length of the CDR3 is 14 residues. CDR1 and CDR2 (germline): LNHDA, SQIVND (reference sequence). In DNA form, the CDR3 reads TGTGCCAGTAGTATAAAGGCAGGGATGTGGGAGCAGTACTTC. It codes for CASSIKAGMWEQYF.

The chain is built from TRBV9 and TRBJ1-5, with D unclear. Germline V lookup: CDR1 SGDLS, CDR2 YYNGEE. V lost 3 bases and J 9 bases, leaving 16 bases between the germline ends. The CDR3 is made up of 14 amino acids. The CDR3 DNA reads as TGTGCCAGCAGCGCCTCGGACGGCACGGGGCCCCAGCATTTT. Its translation: CASSASDGTGPQHF.

This clone has a single count. V gene TRBV6-5 combines with J gene TRBJ1-5, with D possibly TRBD1 on 5 matching bases. Trimming removed 8 bases from V and 7 bases from J, with 12 bases in between. The CDR3 is 12 amino acids. The V gene's germline CDR1 is MNHEY and CDR2 SVGAGI. In DNA form, the CDR3 reads TGTGCCAGCGGAGGGGCGGGCCAGCCCCAGCATTTT. Its protein product is CASGGAGQPQHF.

The genes are TRBV6-6 and TRBJ1-1; perhaps TRBD1 as D (5 bases). Trimming removed 8 bases at V and 0 bases at J, with 13 bases between. Germline V gives CDR1 MNHNY, CDR2 SVGAGI (reference sequence). The CDR3 is 14 residues long. CDR3 sequence: CASRGELVNTEAFF. As DNA, the CDR3 is TGTGCCAGCCGAGGGGAATTGGTGAACACTGAAGCTTTCTTT.

The chain uses TRBV4-1 and TRBJ2-1; 8 positions match TRBD2. Unmatched junction bases numbered 15, after V lost 6 bases and J lost 8 bases. Looked up from germline, CDR1 is MGHRA and CDR2 is YSYEKL. This CDR3 contains 16 residues. CDR3 residues: CASRASGRGGRDEQFF. CDR3 DNA: TGCGCCAGCAGGGCCTCTGGTCGGGGGGGCAGGGATGAGCAGTTCTTC.

This sequence joins TRBV9 and TRBJ2-3, with 8 bases aligning to TRBD1. CDR1 and CDR2 (germline): SGDLS, YYNGEE. The CDR3 consists of 16 residues. V shed 4 bases and J 2 bases; nucleotides not matched to a gene: 9. The CDR3 loop is CASSPGQGHLTDTQYF. The CDR3 bases are TGTGCCAGCAGCCCCGGACAGGGCCACCTCACAGATACGCAGTATTTT.

This sequence joins TRBV10-1 and TRBJ2-7; the D call may be TRBD1 or TRBD2 (6 bases each). CDR1 is WNHNN, CDR2 SYGVQD, per germline (reference sequence). With 3 bases removed from V and 2 bases from J, the gap between germline ends came to 14 bases. This CDR3 has 15 amino acids. CDR3 protein: CASSDSSGEAYEQYF. The CDR3 nucleotides are TGCGCCAGCAGTGACTCGTCAGGGGAGGCCTACGAGCAGTACTTC.

CDR3 DNA sequence: TGTGCCAGCAGTTACACGATTATGGCCGGGGGCTACACCTTC. As protein: CASSYTIMAGGYTF. The J gene is TRBJ1-2, the V gene TRBV6-5; no clear D. Per the germline V gene, CDR1 is MNHEY and CDR2 is SVGAGI. The CDR3 loop spans 14 amino acids. Trimming left V 2 bases short and J 8 bases short, with 15 bases between.

The V gene is TRBV7-9, the J gene TRBJ1-2; D unresolved. Trimming cost V 1 base and J 2 bases, with 14 bases left between them. Germline V lookup: CDR1 SEHNR, CDR2 FQNEAQ (reference sequence). The CDR3 spans 16 residues. CDR3 residues: CASSLVLAVANYGYTF. The CDR3 nucleotides read TGTGCCAGCAGCTTAGTTCTTGCAGTAGCAAACTATGGCTACACCTTC.